This T cell receptor beta chain was documented in a study of long-term antiretroviral therapy in people with HIV. Study-wide context: The earliest samples predate the 2015 immediate-ART recommendation by about a decade.

In each sample, roughly 1-10 million cryopreserved PBMC were present before DNA extraction. The germline CDR1 and CDR2 sequences are MGHRA and YSYEKL. V lost 0 bases and J lost 5; bases outside the gene matches: 0. This CDR3 has 13 amino acids. Study-wide points: Clonal populations expanded prior to ART predominated within the repertoire at all time points. For ART adherence, viral resistance and therapy changes, no data were available.

Researchers report immunoSEQ v3.0 was run at survey level. Sequenced by immunoSEQ multiplex PCR; TCRdb stores in-frame clones only, minus some. The data contain tens of thousands of clones, 86% of them singletons. About this clone: Its antigen remains unidentified.

The V call is TRBV4-1, the J call TRBJ1-1; 7 bases align to TRBD1. Source: unsorted PBMCs, taken 1.2 years after starting antiretroviral therapy. This TCR derives from a woman aged 45-59 years with HIV. The CDR3 coding sequence is TGCGCCAGCAGCCAAGAACAGGGGACTGAAGCTTTCTTT. Its protein is CASSQEQGTEAFF.